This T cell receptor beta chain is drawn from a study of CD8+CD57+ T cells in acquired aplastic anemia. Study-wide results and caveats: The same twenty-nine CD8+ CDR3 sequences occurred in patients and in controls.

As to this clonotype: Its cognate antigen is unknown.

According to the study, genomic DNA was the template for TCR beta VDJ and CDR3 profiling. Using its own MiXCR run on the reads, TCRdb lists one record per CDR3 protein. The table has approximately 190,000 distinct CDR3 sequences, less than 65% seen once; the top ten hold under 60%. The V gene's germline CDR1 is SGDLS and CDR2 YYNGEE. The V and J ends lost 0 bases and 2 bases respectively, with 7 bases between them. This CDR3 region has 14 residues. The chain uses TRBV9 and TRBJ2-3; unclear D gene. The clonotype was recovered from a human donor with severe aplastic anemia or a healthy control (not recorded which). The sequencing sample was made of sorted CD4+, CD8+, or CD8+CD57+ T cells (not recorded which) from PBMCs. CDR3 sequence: CASSVGYSTDTQYF. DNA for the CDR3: TGTGCCAGCAGCGTAGGCTATTCCACAGATACGCAGTATTTT.